This TCR beta chain was recovered during a study of identical twins. In germline, CDR1 is LGHDT, CDR2 YNNKEL (reference sequence). V was trimmed by 1 base and J by 10 bases, leaving 13 bases between them. The CDR3 is 13 amino acids. Using its own MiXCR run on the 5' RACE reads, TCRdb lists one record per CDR3 protein. Of 500,000 to 650,000 distinct CDR3 sequences in the sample, around 22% were seen once. This sample was also put to use in a study of yellow fever vaccine responses in identical twins.

The rearrangement joins TRBV3-1 to TRBJ1-1; maybe TRBD1 (5 bases). Sequences were obtained from CD4+ T cells sorted from blood. The TCR comes from a woman aged 18-30 years in good health. CDR3 nucleotide sequence: TGTGCCAGCAGCCAAGTCGGGGGGGTCGGAGCTTTCTTT. It translates to CASSQVGGVGAFF.